A single T cell receptor beta chain is shown here with its context. Antigen unknown. Trimming took 5 bases from V and 5 from J; bases not matched to a gene: 21. Germline V CDR1 and CDR2: SGHAT, FQDESV (reference sequence). The CDR3 contains 19 residues. A TCRbeta library incorporating unique molecular identifiers was prepared. TCRdb reprocessed the PCR reads via MiXCR and lists one record per CDR3 protein. The sample lists roughly 340,000 distinct CDR3 sequences; about a sixth were seen once. The data belong to a study of T-cell reconstitution after alpha-beta-depleted transplantation in children. Study-wide results and caveats: Several patients had high TCRbeta diversity at day 60; it came from surviving recipient T cells and thymic progenitors. The study reportedly traced alpha-beta T cells about two months after transplant to several hundred expanded graft clones. Among T cells one year after transplant, newly produced cells accounted for most counts and diversity.

The sample was PBMCs, mostly from graft donor cells, taken 360 days after TCRalphabeta/CD19-depleted stem cell transplant. The V call is TRBV11-1, the J call TRBJ2-5; the match to TRBD2 covers 9 bases. This TCR was sampled from a male patient aged 2-15 years who had a stem cell transplant for acute lymphoblastic leukemia, so the T cells may come from the graft donor. The CDR3 here is CASSPSLSSGRSWRETQYF. The DNA of the CDR3 is TGTGCCAGCAGCCCATCCCTGTCAAGCGGGAGGAGTTGGCGGGAGACCCAGTACTTC.